This T cell receptor beta chain is from a study of blood T cell repertoires in COVID-19. The overall study: Nucleic acid was either cDNA or gDNA, and it came from T cells, B-cell-depleted T cells, or PBMCs.

This CDR3 is built from 15 residues. V was clipped by 3 bases and J by 1 base, with 12 bases between them. Per germline, CDR1 SGHVS and CDR2 FQNEAQ. Assay used: immunoSEQ multiplex PCR; TCRdb lists only in-frame clones, some missing. The sample has some 350,000 clones, roughly 88% seen once. Sequencing input: PBMCs or T cells enriched from blood (not recorded which). The chain links TRBV7-8 to TRBJ1-1, with a tentative D call TRBD1 (5 bases). This clonotype originated in a young man who had recovered from COVID-19. CDR3 loop: CASSFGGSWNTEAFF. CDR3 DNA: TGTGCCAGCAGCTTCGGGGGAAGCTGGAACACTGAAGCTTTCTTT.